This T cell receptor beta chain was recovered during a study of blood T cell repertoires in COVID-19. Looking at the study overall: T cells, B-cell-depleted T cells, or PBMCs supplied cDNA or gDNA.

V gave up 6 bases and J gave up 0 bases; unmatched junction bases: 10. CDR1 is SQVTM and CDR2 is ANQGSEA in the germline V gene. The CDR3 spans 15 residues. As originally analysed: How many nucleated cells were present was estimated from reference gene primer amplification. TCRdb's copy holds only in-frame clones and misses some; the assay was immunoSEQ multiplex PCR. Clone size and the V and J calls come from that table; the DNA yielded D and trimming. The sample shows some 85,000 clones, 89% of them seen only once. The sample was peripheral blood. The chain has TRBV29-1 and TRBJ1-1, with 7 bases identical to TRBD1. The sequence came from a man aged 45-65 years with acute or convalescent COVID-19. CDR3 region: CSVPGQQLMNTEAFF. Written as DNA, the CDR3 is TGCAGCGTCCCGGGACAGCAACTAATGAACACTGAAGCTTTCTTT.